This TCR beta chain is drawn from a study of molecular identifiers for immune sequencing clone quantification (dated by TCRdb to the late 2010s). In terms of the full investigation: For a replicate experiment, RNA from around 20,000 or 99,000 naive CD8 T cells was divided into five aliquots, and four of the five aliquots were sequenced. This methods study used CD8 T cells to benchmark TCR RNA copy counting and molecular-identifier clustering-based TCR repertoire sequencing (MIDCIRS).

The library was obtained by PCR. Sequencing instrument: Illumina HiSeq 4000. Preparation of bulk TCR libraries followed a previously described approach, with the TCR primers listed in Table S5. Total RNA was purified with the Qiagen AllPrep DNA/RNA kit. Before any analysis, reads coming from multiple sequencing runs of the same library were combined into one pool. For the original study's pipeline: Reads were retained only if an exact TCR constant sequence was present, and the retained reads were trimmed to 150 nt and grouped according to their 12-nt molecular barcodes. Reads in each barcode group were sub-clustered using a 15% Levenshtein threshold, and a quality-weighted consensus sequence was built for each RNA molecule. Non-functional sequences were removed, as were lower-count sequences one edit away from another. Based on a fit of two negative binomial distributions, barcode sub-clusters having less than 20% of the maximum read count were discarded. TCRdb redid the processing of the public reads, applying fastp at Q25 and MiXCR, and retained in-frame beta chains. Here each entry gathers all rows of one CDR3 protein and keeps the most common genes and DNA. The V and J calls and clone size are TCRdb's, not the authors'. The table for this sample lists 30,000 to 40,000 distinct CDR3 sequences; about 19% of them were counted only once. The ten largest make up approximately 1.2% of the sample.

The paper's findings and limits, for the study overall: The sizes of highly expanded clones could end up underestimated when identical TCR molecules share a barcode. Spiked-in Jurkat TCR RNA equal to a single cell's worth was reported to be detectable even within 1,100,000 naive CD8 T cells. Modeling estimated 2.5 to 3 recovered TCR RNA copies per cell, compared with around 9.7 by digital PCR, which implies roughly 27% capture efficiency. In CMV-specific effector cells, clones with more than 20 RNA copies accounted for over 97% of molecules, whereas in naive cells such clones accounted for under 1%. Without barcode sub-clustering, chimeric consensus sequences inflated TCR diversity; chimeras reached as high as 47%. Naive libraries contained spiked-in Jurkat TCR RNA (roughly 10 copies' worth), which is not part of the donor repertoire.

This clonotype was seen repeatedly, ten times or more. The antigen it recognizes is unknown. One base away there is no much larger clone; base qualities are not given. Libraries of naive CD8 T cells were built from about 20,000 to 1,000,000 sorted cells, with 10%, 30% or 50% of the purified RNA used. On a BD FACSAria II, naive CD8 T cells were FACS-sorted as CD8+CD4-CCR7+CD45RA+ and collected into RLT Plus buffer. To test detection sensitivity, Jurkat RNA equal to ten TCR copies was added to samples of about 17,000-1,100,000 naive CD8 T cells. CD8 T cells were enriched with RosetteSep CD8+ T Cell Enrichment Cocktail and Ficoll-Paque, followed by ACK red cell lysis. V is trimmed back by 7 bases and J by 4 bases, and the junction contains 13 bases that no gene match accounts for. The germline V gene (reference sequence) yields MNHEY for CDR1 and SMNVEV for CDR2. Measured from the cysteine to the phenylalanine, the CDR3 is 17 residues long. This entry keeps only the CDR3 DNA: 51 bases, framed from base 1.

This TCR was recovered from a human donor in good health. Some libraries in this study had Jurkat cell RNA spiked in. The source material was naive CD8+ T cells from blood, with Jurkat cell RNA spiked in. Interpreted using the paper, the cell subset or site label stands for: FACS-sorted CD8+CD4-CCR7+CD45RA+ naive T cells. This receptor chain uses TRBV27 and TRBJ2-1; TRBD2 lines up with 10 middle nucleotides. The CDR3 region has the sequence CASKELGGSGGYNEQFF. The sequenced DNA is TGTGCCAGCAAGGAATTGGGTGGTAGCGGGGGGTACAATGAGCAGTTCTTC.